One sample yielded the 21 T cell receptor beta chains listed below, sequenced in a study of radiotherapy plus CTLA-4 blockade in lung cancer. This table comes from immunoSEQ multiplex PCR, and its TCRdb copy is limited to in-frame clones, with some not included. The sample consists of approximately 89,000 clones, about four fifths of them appearing once. Sequences were derived from peripheral blood, sampled from a patient treated with radiotherapy plus ipilimumab. These receptors all stem from a human donor with non-small cell lung cancer that progressed on radiotherapy plus ipilimumab.

This clone was picked up one time. The chain couples TRBV5-6 to TRBJ1-1; D is uncertain. The CDR3 length is 15 residues. V lost 1 base to trimming and J lost 5 bases, with 15 bases between them. Germline V lookup: CDR1 SGHDT, CDR2 YYEEEE. The CDR3 loop is CASSLRGTRFTEAFF. CDR3 in DNA: TGTGCCAGCAGCTTGCGGGGAACTAGGTTTACTGAAGCTTTCTTT.

The chain has TRBV27 and TRBJ2-5, with TRBD1 identical over 7 bases. Germline assignment: CDR1 MNHEY and CDR2 SMNVEV (reference sequence). With V trimmed by 4 bases and J by 5 bases, 10 bases remained unmatched. The CDR3 length is 15 residues. The DNA for the CDR3 is TGTGCCAGCAGTTCAAACAGGGGAGTGAGGGAGACCCAGTACTTC. This translates into CASSSNRGVRETQYF.

This sequence joins TRBV2 and TRBJ1-1, with 7 positions matching TRBD1. After removal of 5 bases from V and 4 bases from J, the junction contained 7 bases not matched to a gene. The CDR3 is 14 amino acids. Germline V lookup: CDR1 SNHLY, CDR2 FYNNEI. In DNA, the CDR3 is TGTGCCAGCAGTCCCGGCAGGGGGTCCACTGAAGCTTTCTTT. It codes for CASSPGRGSTEAFF.

This sequence joins TRBV5-1 and TRBJ1-1; D unclear. Germline V gene lookup returns CDR1 SGHRS and CDR2 YFSETQ. V was pared by 4 bases and J by 4 bases, with 14 bases between. The CDR3 contains 14 residues. The DNA for the CDR3 is TGCGCCAGCAGCGACCAATCGGGTGGCACTGAAGCTTTCTTT. Encoded protein: CASSDQSGGTEAFF.

The chain has TRBV6-6 and TRBJ1-1, with D maybe TRBD1 (6 bases). Germline V gives CDR1 MNHNY, CDR2 SVGAGI (reference sequence). The CDR3 covers 13 residues. The germline V and J ends were trimmed by 5 bases and 0 bases, with 7 bases remaining between them. CDR3 in amino acids: CASSRDMNTEAFF. The CDR3 DNA sequence: TGTGCCAGCAGTAGGGACATGAACACTGAAGCTTTCTTT.

The chain joins TRBV5-1 to TRBJ1-1; D call uncertain. CDR3 length: 14 amino acids. Germline V gives CDR1 SGHRS, CDR2 YFSETQ. Trimming removed 0 bases at V and 0 bases at J, with 6 bases between. The DNA of the CDR3 is TGCGCCAGCAGCTTGGAGGCGGTGAACACTGAAGCTTTCTTT. Protein product: CASSLEAVNTEAFF.

This clone has more than one count but fewer than ten. This sequence joins TRBV28 and TRBJ2-6; TRBD1 aligns across 9 bases. This CDR3 spans 17 amino acids. Losses at the gene ends were 6 bases for V and 0 bases for J; bases not matched to a gene: 6. CDR1 is MDHEN and CDR2 is SYDVKM in the germline V gene. The CDR3 reads CASREQGANSGANVLTF. In nucleotides, the CDR3 is TGTGCCAGCAGGGAACAGGGGGCTAACTCTGGGGCCAACGTCCTGACTTTC.

V is TRBV27 and J is TRBJ1-2, with TRBD1 matching over 8 bases. V trimming: 2 bases; J trimming: 4 bases; junction bases outside the gene matches: 6. Germline CDR1 MNHEY, CDR2 SMNVEV (reference sequence). CDR3 length: 15 amino acids. CDR3 protein: CASSLDRGGGYGYTF. CDR3 nucleotide sequence: TGTGCCAGCAGTTTAGACAGGGGAGGAGGCTATGGCTACACCTTC.

The chain combines TRBV28 with TRBJ1-5; TRBD1 agrees at 8 bases. This CDR3 has 13 amino acids. Germline-derived CDR1 and CDR2 are MDHEN and SYDVKM. With 6 bases clipped from V and 4 bases from J, the junction kept 2 bases outside the gene matches. The chain's CDR3 is CASRRQGNQPQHF. DNA for the CDR3: TGTGCCAGCAGACGACAGGGGAATCAGCCCCAGCATTTT. The whole variable domain, remainder taken from reference TRBV28 and TRBJ1-5, is DVKVTQSSRYLVKRTGEKVFLECVQDMDHENMFWYRQDPGLGLRLIYFSYDVKMKEKGDIPEGYSVSREKKERFSLILESASTNQTSMYLCASRRQGNQPQHFGDGTRLSIL.

The V gene is TRBV27, the J gene TRBJ2-7; no clear D. V lost 7 bases and J 3 bases, leaving 16 bases between the germline ends. The germline V gene has CDR1 MNHEY and CDR2 SMNVEV (reference sequence). The CDR3 is 14 residues long. CDR3 loop: CASTPSPGNYEQYF. CDR3 nucleotides: TGTGCCAGCACCCCGTCCCCGGGCAACTACGAGCAGTACTTC.

The V call is TRBV2, the J call TRBJ2-7, with D unclear. Germline-derived CDR1 and CDR2 are SNHLY and FYNNEI. The CDR3 covers 12 residues. V was clipped by 6 bases and J by 1 base, with 7 bases between them. The CDR3 protein is CASRTESYEQYF. The DNA of the CDR3 is TGTGCCAGCAGGACGGAATCCTACGAGCAGTACTTC.

This sequence joins TRBV7-2 and TRBJ2-1; TRBD2 agrees at 7 bases. This CDR3 has 19 amino acids. V gave up 7 bases and J gave up 4 bases; unmatched junction bases: 22. Germline CDR1 SGHTA, CDR2 FQGNSA. CDR3: CASTRTGTTRNSGYNEQFF. In DNA form, the CDR3 reads TGTGCCAGCACTAGGACCGGGACTACCCGCAACTCGGGATACAATGAGCAGTTCTTC.

The rearrangement uses TRBV27 and TRBJ1-5, with D perhaps TRBD1 (5 bases). The CDR3 consists of 19 residues. The V gene's germline CDR1 is MNHEY and CDR2 SMNVEV (reference sequence). V was shortened by 8 bases and J by 0 bases, with 26 bases between the two germline ends. The CDR3 region has the DNA TGTGCCAGCCCCTCATGGGTGAGAAAAGGGGTTTATAGCAATCAGCCCCAGCATTTT. Translating it yields CASPSWVRKGVYSNQPQHF.

The V and J genes are TRBV7-7 and TRBJ2-5; D tentatively fits TRBD1 or TRBD2 (5 bases each). This CDR3 contains 15 residues. Germline V CDR1 and CDR2: SSHAT, FNYEAQ (reference sequence). V lost 5 bases to trimming and J lost 2 bases, with 15 bases between them. In nucleotides, the CDR3 is TGTGCCAGCAGCACGGGACGGACATTTCAAGAGACCCAGTACTTC. Its protein is CASSTGRTFQETQYF.

CDR3 bases: TGCGCCAGCAGCCTGGGGCCCTCTCCGTTTAAGACGTCGACTAGGGGGGTCTACGAGCAGTACTTC. Residues: CASSLGPSPFKTSTRGVYEQYF. The chain employs TRBV5-1 and TRBJ2-7; D possibly matches TRBD1 or TRBD2 (6 bases each). Germline V gene lookup returns CDR1 SGHRS and CDR2 YFSETQ. V lost 4 bases and J 3 bases, leaving 38 bases between the germline ends. The CDR3 runs to 22 residues.

The chain joins TRBV6-5 to TRBJ2-4, with 7 bases identical to TRBD1. There are 14 residues in the CDR3. Trimming cost V 7 bases and J 6 bases; bases outside gene matches: 9. The V gene's germline CDR1 is MNHEY and CDR2 SVGAGI. The CDR3 region has the DNA TGTGCCAGCAAAAAGCAGGGGGAACGAAACATTCAGTACTTC. Translation gives CASKKQGERNIQYF.

V usage is TRBV28 and J usage is TRBJ1-1, with D possibly being TRBD1 (6 bases). The germline V gene encodes CDR1 MDHEN and CDR2 SYDVKM. With 2 bases removed from V and 1 base from J, the gap between germline ends came to 14 bases. There are 16 residues in the CDR3. The CDR3 coding sequence is TGTGCCAGCAGTTTACCGCAGACAGGTACGAACACTGAAGCTTTCTTT. Translation: CASSLPQTGTNTEAFF. The whole variable domain, filled in from reference TRBV28 and TRBJ1-1, reads DVKVTQSSRYLVKRTGEKVFLECVQDMDHENMFWYRQDPGLGLRLIYFSYDVKMKEKGDIPEGYSVSREKKERFSLILESASTNQTSMYLCASSLPQTGTNTEAFFGQGTRLTVV.

This chain uses TRBV4-3 with TRBJ1-6; D ambiguous. The CDR3 consists of 15 residues. Between the trimmed V and J ends, which lost 0 bases and 6 bases, there was a span of 9 bases. From germline, CDR1 is LGHNA and CDR2 YSLEER. CDR3 in amino acids: CASSQDRSLNSPLHF. The CDR3 nucleotides are TGCGCCAGCAGCCAAGATAGGAGCCTTAATTCACCCCTCCACTTT.

The chain has TRBV9 and TRBJ1-1, with TRBD1 matching 9 bases. CDR1 SGDLS and CDR2 YYNGEE come from the germline V gene. The CDR3 length is 14 residues. The V segment lost 2 bases and the J segment 4 bases; nucleotides outside the gene matches: 3. The CDR3 sequence: CASSVRDRVTEAFF. CDR3 in DNA: TGTGCCAGCAGCGTCCGGGACAGGGTCACTGAAGCTTTCTTT. Using reference TRBV9 and TRBJ1-1 for the parts outside the CDR3, the full variable domain is DSGVTQTPKHLITATGQRVTLRCSPRSGDLSVYWYQQSLDQGLQFLIQYYNGEERAKGNILERFSAQQFPDLHSELNLSSLELGDSALYFCASSVRDRVTEAFFGQGTRLTVV.

This chain uses TRBV4-2 with TRBJ2-7; no clear D gene. Germline CDR1 LGHNA, CDR2 YNFKEQ. The CDR3 covers 13 residues. V was clipped by 2 bases and J by 1 base, with 6 bases between them. The CDR3 sequence is CASSQQASYEQYF. As DNA, the CDR3 is TGTGCCAGCAGCCAACAGGCTTCCTACGAGCAGTACTTC.

The V call is TRBV7-9, the J call TRBJ1-1; TRBD1 might be the D (5 bases). Germline-derived CDR1 and CDR2 are SEHNR and FQNEAQ (reference sequence). Trimming removed 5 bases from V and 0 bases from J, with 7 bases in between. The length of the CDR3 is 13 residues. The chain's CDR3 is CASSPGLNTEAFF. Written as DNA, the CDR3 is TGTGCCAGCAGCCCAGGGTTGAACACTGAAGCTTTCTTT.